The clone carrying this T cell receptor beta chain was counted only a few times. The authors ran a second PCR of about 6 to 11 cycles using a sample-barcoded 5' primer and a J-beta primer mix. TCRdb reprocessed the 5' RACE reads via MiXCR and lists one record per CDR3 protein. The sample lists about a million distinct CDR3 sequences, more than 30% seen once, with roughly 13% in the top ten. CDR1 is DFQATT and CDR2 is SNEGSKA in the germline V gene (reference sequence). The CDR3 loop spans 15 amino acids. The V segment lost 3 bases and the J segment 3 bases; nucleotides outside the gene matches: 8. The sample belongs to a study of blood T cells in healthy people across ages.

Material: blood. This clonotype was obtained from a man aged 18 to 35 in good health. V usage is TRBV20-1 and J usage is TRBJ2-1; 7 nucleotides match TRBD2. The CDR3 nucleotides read TGCAGTGCTAGTCTAGTTGCGGGGGTCTACAATGAGCAGTTCTTC. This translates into CSASLVAGVYNEQFF.